The 25 T cell receptor beta chains listed next were all sequenced from one sample in a study of blood T cell repertoires in COVID-19. Sequencing used immunoSEQ multiplex PCR; TCRdb keeps in-frame clones, though not all of them. The table shows around 97,000 clones, with about 80% occurring only once. Sequenced input: peripheral blood. The origin of the receptors is a human donor in a cohort sampled during active or convalescent COVID-19.

Only a few counts were recorded for this clone. The rearrangement uses TRBV7-3 and TRBJ1-1; D perhaps matches TRBD1 (6 bases). V was trimmed by 4 bases and J by 5 bases, leaving 11 bases between them. CDR3 length: 13 amino acids. Per germline, CDR1 SGHTA and CDR2 FQGTGA. In nucleotides, the CDR3 is TGTGCCAGCAGCTCACACAGGGAAACTGAAGCTTTCTTT. This sequence encodes CASSSHRETEAFF.

This clone turned up a few times. This chain connects TRBV10-3 to TRBJ1-6; 7 bases match TRBD1. The length of the CDR3 is 13 residues. Germline CDR1 reads ENHRY; CDR2 reads SYGVKD. The V segment lost 6 bases and the J segment 8 bases; nucleotides outside the gene matches: 4. CDR3 loop: CAISRQGYSPLHF. The CDR3 bases are TGTGCCATCAGCCGACAGGGCTATTCACCCCTCCACTTT.

The chain carries TRBV5-1 and TRBJ1-6; D might be TRBD1 (6 bases). Trimming removed 3 bases at V and 6 bases at J, with 16 bases between. Germline CDR1 is SGHRS and CDR2 is YFSETQ. This CDR3 contains 16 residues. CDR3 nucleotides: TGCGCCAGCAGCTCGCTGCAGGGGCAGGGTAATTCACCCCTCCACTTT. Its translation is CASSSLQGQGNSPLHF.

This clone was recorded a few times. The chain uses TRBV6-6 and TRBJ1-5, with TRBD1 identical over 7 bases. Unmatched junction bases numbered 7, after V lost 9 bases and J lost 5 bases. Germline CDR1 and CDR2: MNHNY and SVGAGI (reference sequence). The CDR3 has 13 amino acids. The CDR3 DNA reads TGTGCCAGTCAGACAGGGAAAGATCAGCCCCAGCATTTT. Its protein is CASQTGKDQPQHF.

The chain joins TRBV16 to TRBJ2-7, with TRBD1 matching 11 bases. Germline CDR1 KGHSY, CDR2 FQNENV. The CDR3 runs to 15 residues. Trimming cost V 1 base and J 5 bases; bases outside gene matches: 4. This CDR3 is CASSQWGQGVDEQYF. CDR3 nucleotides: TGTGCCAGCAGCCAATGGGGACAGGGGGTCGACGAGCAGTACTTC.

The CDR3 DNA reads as TGTGCCAGTAGTATTGCGCGGTTAGGTGACACTGAAGCTTTCTTT. It is translated as CASSIARLGDTEAFF. The V gene is TRBV19, the J gene TRBJ1-1, with D unresolved. The CDR3 loop spans 15 amino acids. Germline loops: CDR1 LNHDA, CDR2 SQIVND (reference sequence). V dropped 3 bases and J dropped 3 bases, with 14 bases sitting between them.

The V gene is TRBV30, the J gene TRBJ2-5; the match to TRBD1 covers 8 bases. Trimming removed 3 bases from V and 4 bases from J; junction bases left unmatched: 7. Germline V lookup: CDR1 GTSNPN, CDR2 SVGIG (reference sequence). This CDR3 has 14 amino acids. In nucleotides, the CDR3 is TGTGCCTGGAGAAGACAGGGGAATTCAGAGACCCAGTACTTC. This translates into CAWRRQGNSETQYF.

This clone turned up a few times. The chain employs TRBV7-8 and TRBJ1-2, with 7 bases lining up with TRBD1. Germline V CDR1 and CDR2: SGHVS, FQNEAQ. J lost 4 bases, V lost 1 base, and 6 bases had no gene match. CDR3 length: 15 residues. In DNA form, the CDR3 reads TGTGCCAGCAGCTTAGATTTGACAGGGTTCTATGGCTACACCTTC. Amino acids: CASSLDLTGFYGYTF.

This clone occurred a few times. The J gene is TRBJ2-7, the V gene TRBV11-2; D is possibly TRBD1 (6 bases). Germline V CDR1 and CDR2: SGHAT, FQNNGV. Trimming removed 1 base at V and 2 bases at J, with 21 bases between. The CDR3 sequence is 18 residues long. CDR3: CASSLARQGTTRTYEQYF. CDR3 sequence (DNA): TGTGCCAGCAGCTTAGCTAGGCAGGGGACGACCCGTACCTACGAGCAGTACTTC.

The gene calls are TRBV5-1 and TRBJ2-7, with a weak D call TRBD1 (6 bases). The V gene's germline CDR1 is SGHRS and CDR2 YFSETQ. The CDR3 runs 12 residues. The V end lost 2 bases, the J end lost 3 bases, and 6 bases lay between the germline ends. This CDR3 reads CASSLQGYEQYF. The DNA for the CDR3 is TGCGCCAGCAGCTTACAGGGCTACGAGCAGTACTTC.

This rearrangement joins TRBV14 to TRBJ2-7; no firm D call. V was clipped by 4 bases and J by 4 bases, with 11 bases between them. CDR1 is SGHDN and CDR2 is FVKESK in the germline V gene. There are 13 residues in the CDR3. The CDR3 sequence: CASSPRHAYEQYF. CDR3 in DNA: TGTGCCAGCAGCCCCCGACATGCATACGAGCAGTACTTC.

This clone has more than one count but fewer than ten. V gene TRBV7-9 combines with J gene TRBJ1-5; D might be TRBD1 (5 bases). The germline V gene has CDR1 SEHNR and CDR2 FQNEAQ (reference sequence). The CDR3 length is 14 residues. V was trimmed by 5 bases and J by 4 bases, leaving 12 bases between them. Written as DNA, the CDR3 is TGTGCCAGCAGCCCAGACAGAGCAAATCAGCCCCAGCATTTT. This sequence encodes CASSPDRANQPQHF.

The chain combines TRBV5-6 with TRBJ2-5; D is perhaps TRBD1 (5 bases). The germline V gene has CDR1 SGHDT and CDR2 YYEEEE. The V gene lost 1 base and the J gene lost 9 bases, with 13 bases spanning the gap. The CDR3 runs to 13 residues. CDR3 sequence: CASSLTGSRAQYF. CDR3 DNA: TGTGCCAGCAGCTTGACAGGCTCACGGGCCCAGTACTTC. Drawing the rest from reference TRBV5-6 and TRBJ2-5, the complete variable domain is DAGVTQSPTHLIKTRGQQVTLRCSPKSGHDTVSWYQQALGQGPQFIFQYYEEEERQRGNFPDRFSGHQFPNYSSELNVNALLLGDSALYLCASSLTGSRAQYFGPGTRLLVL.

The V and J genes are TRBV5-6 and TRBJ1-2; D is possibly TRBD1 (5 bases). Germline CDR1 SGHDT, CDR2 YYEEEE. The CDR3 is 13 residues long. The V and J ends lost 1 base and 6 bases respectively, with 10 bases between them. This CDR3 is CASSLLQEHGYTF. The CDR3 nucleotides are TGTGCCAGCAGCTTGTTACAGGAACATGGCTACACCTTC.

This clone was recorded only once. This chain links TRBV27 with TRBJ2-3; 9 bases are a match to TRBD2. J lost 2 bases, V lost 7 bases, and 4 bases had no gene match. This CDR3 has 14 amino acids. The V gene's germline CDR1 is MNHEY and CDR2 SMNVEV (reference sequence). The CDR3 reads CASTLAGNTDTQYF. As DNA, the CDR3 is TGTGCCAGCACCCTAGCGGGGAACACAGATACGCAGTATTTT.

This sequence joins TRBV5-1 and TRBJ1-2; D is possibly TRBD1 (5 bases). The CDR3 consists of 13 residues. The germline CDR1 and CDR2 sequences are SGHRS and YFSETQ. Trimming removed 4 bases from V and 2 bases from J, with 9 bases in between. The CDR3 DNA reads as TGCGCCAGCAGCACGGACATGAACTATGGCTACACCTTC. Translating it yields CASSTDMNYGYTF.

CDR3 in amino acids: CASSPDNSYNSPLHF. The CDR3 DNA sequence: TGTGCCAGCAGCCCAGACAACTCCTATAATTCACCCCTCCACTTT. The chain uses TRBV6-4 and TRBJ1-6; unclear D gene. Trimming took off 6 bases at V and 0 bases at J, with 9 bases between the two ends. The CDR3 extends over 15 amino acids. From germline, CDR1 is MRHNA and CDR2 SNTAGT.

The CDR3 DNA reads as TGCAGCGTTGAAGCCCCGAAAGGGGGCGGTTATGGCTACACCTTC. Amino acid sequence: CSVEAPKGGGYGYTF. The gene calls are TRBV29-1 and TRBJ1-2, with TRBD1 identical over 7 bases. V was clipped by 1 base and J by 5 bases; unmatched bases: 10. The CDR3 is 15 residues long. Germline V gene data show CDR1 as SQVTM and CDR2 as ANQGSEA.

As concerns this clone: Compared with germline, one end of the junction differs, possibly owing to a read error. This chain uses TRBV2 with TRBJ2-3; D ambiguous. The CDR3 has 12 amino acids. Looked up from germline, CDR1 is SNHLY and CDR2 is FYNNEI. CDR3 sequence: CASSVRWSASIF. The CDR3 coding sequence is TGTGCCAGCAGTGTACGGTGGAGCGCAAGTATTTTT.

This clone occurred once. The chain links TRBV5-6 to TRBJ2-2; D gene uncertain. Germline V gives CDR1 SGHDT, CDR2 YYEEEE. V was shortened by 3 bases and J by 6 bases, with 18 bases between the two germline ends. The CDR3 totals 16 residues. CDR3 amino acids: CASSSIDWSRAGELFF. CDR3 DNA: TGTGCCAGCAGCTCCATCGACTGGTCACGGGCCGGGGAGCTGTTTTTT.

The table lists this clone with a few counts. V gene TRBV28 combines with J gene TRBJ1-2; TRBD1 matches 8 bases. Germline trimming cut 4 bases from V and 0 bases from J; bases unmatched to any gene: 4. The CDR3 length is 15 residues. CDR1 is MDHEN, CDR2 SYDVKM, per germline. CDR3 region: CASSSGQASNYGYTF. CDR3 bases: TGTGCCAGCAGTTCGGGACAGGCTTCTAACTATGGCTACACCTTC.

Only one count was recorded for this clone. The V call is TRBV6-6, the J call TRBJ1-1; D gene unclear. The CDR3 covers 12 residues. Germline lookup yields CDR1 MNHNY and CDR2 SVGAGI (reference sequence). The ends were cut back, 8 bases at V and 0 bases at J, with 7 bases in the middle. The CDR3 loop reads CASQFMNTEAFF. Here the CDR3 DNA reads TGTGCCAGCCAGTTTATGAACACTGAAGCTTTCTTT.

The chain carries TRBV11-2 and TRBJ2-3; D is possibly TRBD1 (6 bases). V was clipped by 2 bases and J by 0 bases, with 9 bases between them. CDR1 is SGHAT, CDR2 FQNNGV, per germline. The CDR3 contains 15 residues. CDR3 coding DNA: TGTGCCAGCAGCTTAAAAGGGGGTAGCACAGATACGCAGTATTTT. Protein product: CASSLKGGSTDTQYF.

The chain has TRBV7-2 and TRBJ2-3; the D is unclear. Trimming shortened V by 1 base and J by 2 bases, and 10 bases separated the two germline ends. The V gene's germline CDR1 is SGHTA and CDR2 FQGNSA. The CDR3 is 15 amino acids. DNA of the CDR3: TGTGCCAGCAGCTTAGGGCGGCCAACCACAGATACGCAGTATTTT. Protein product: CASSLGRPTTDTQYF. Based on the CDR3 plus reference TRBV7-2 and TRBJ2-3, the full variable domain is GAGVSQSPSNKVTEKGKDVELRCDPISGHTALYWYRQSLGQGLEFLIYFQGNSAPDKSGLPSDRFSAERTGGSVSTLTIQRTQQEDSAVYLCASSLGRPTTDTQYFGPGTRLTVL.

The gene calls are TRBV4-3 and TRBJ2-2; 10 bases align to TRBD1. The germline CDR1 and CDR2 sequences are LGHNA and YSLEER. J lost 2 bases, V lost 0 bases, and 0 bases had no gene match. The CDR3 is 16 residues long. The chain's CDR3 is CASSQETGGNTGELFF. The CDR3 DNA reads as TGCGCCAGCAGCCAAGAGACAGGGGGCAACACCGGGGAGCTGTTTTTT.